This entry features one TCR beta chain sequence. The data belong to a study of blood T cell repertoires in COVID-19. Across the study: Samples came from the United States, Italy and Spain, spanning acute and convalescent COVID-19. PBMCs, B-cell-depleted T cells, or T cells were the source of the cDNA or gDNA that made up the material.

J was trimmed by 8 bases and V by 5 bases; bases with no gene match: 11. The CDR3 loop spans 15 amino acids. Germline CDR1 reads SGHTA; CDR2 reads FQGNSA. In the original analysis: It was from reference gene primer amplification that nucleated cell counts were estimated. The method was immunoSEQ multiplex PCR; TCRdb's version includes in-frame clones alone and lacks a portion of them. The D gene and trimming were derived from the DNA, and the V and J assignments and clone size from that table. This sample has 85,000 to 130,000 clones, with about nine tenths found just once. The sequence came from a man in his fifties with acute or convalescent COVID-19. The chain uses TRBV7-2 and TRBJ2-3, with TRBD2 matching 9 bases. Sequencing was performed on peripheral blood. Here the CDR3 DNA reads TGTGCCAGCAGCCCCCGCGGCCTAGCGGGGACTACGCAGTATTTT. Its translation is CASSPRGLAGTTQYF.